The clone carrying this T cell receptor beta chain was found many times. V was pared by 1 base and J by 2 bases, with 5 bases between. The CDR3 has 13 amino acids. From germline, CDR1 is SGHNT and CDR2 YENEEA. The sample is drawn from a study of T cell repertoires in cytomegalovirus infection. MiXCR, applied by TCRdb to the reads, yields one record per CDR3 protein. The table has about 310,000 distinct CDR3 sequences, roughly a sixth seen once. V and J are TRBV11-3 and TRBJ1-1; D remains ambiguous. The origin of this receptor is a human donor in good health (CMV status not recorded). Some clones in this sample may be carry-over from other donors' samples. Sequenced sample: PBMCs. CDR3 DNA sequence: TGTGCCAGCAGCTTAGGGGATAACACTGAAGCTTTCTTT. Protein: CASSLGDNTEAFF.